This T cell receptor beta chain stems from a study of T-cell reconstitution after alpha-beta-depleted transplantation in children. For TCRbeta, the library was prepared with unique molecular identifiers. TCRdb passed the PCR reads through MiXCR, listing each CDR3 protein once. The sample lists a few hundred thousand distinct CDR3 sequences, roughly 20% occurring once. The CDR3 consists of 16 residues. In germline, CDR1 is SGHVS, CDR2 FQNEAQ. The V gene lost 3 bases and the J gene lost 7 bases, with 21 bases spanning the gap. Source: PBMCs from the stem cell graft donor, taken from the stem cell graft. This sequence was found in a human donor who donated a stem cell graft to a child with acute myeloid leukemia. J is TRBJ2-5 and V is TRBV7-8, with D perhaps TRBD1 (5 bases). CDR3 sequence (DNA): TGTGCCAGCAGCTTGTACCGGGCCCAGGGCCAGGGGACCCAGTACTTC. Translated: CASSLYRAQGQGTQYF. The complete variable domain, with remaining parts taken from reference TRBV7-8 and TRBJ2-5, reads GAGVSQSPRYKVAKRGQDVALRCDPISGHVSLFWYQQALGQGPEFLTYFQNEAQLDKSGLPSDRFFAERPEGSVSTLKIQRTQQEDSAVYLCASSLYRAQGQGTQYFGPGTRLLVL.